The 19 T cell receptor beta chains below were found in one sample sequenced in a study of CD8+CD57+ T cells in acquired aplastic anemia. According to the study, genomic DNA was the template for TCR beta VDJ and CDR3 profiling. TCRdb passed the reads through MiXCR, listing each CDR3 protein once. Of approximately 380,000 distinct CDR3 sequences in the sample, approximately 70% were seen once. The material sequenced was sorted CD4+, CD8+, or CD8+CD57+ T cells (not recorded which) from PBMCs. The receptors derive from a human donor in good health, serving as a control.

The chain is built from TRBV7-8 and TRBJ2-7; D might be TRBD2 (6 bases). V was trimmed by 2 bases and J by 1 base, leaving 15 bases between them. CDR1 is SGHVS and CDR2 is FQNEAQ in the germline V gene. The CDR3 is made up of 16 amino acids. The CDR3 loop is CASSLRGTDRSYEQYF. The CDR3 bases are TGTGCCAGCAGCTTACGGGGGACGGATAGGTCCTACGAGCAGTACTTC.

This chain links TRBV9 with TRBJ1-2; a weak D match, TRBD1 (6 bases). Germline V lookup: CDR1 SGDLS, CDR2 YYNGEE. The ends were cut back, 4 bases at V and 8 bases at J, with 15 bases in the middle. The CDR3 has 13 residues. CDR3 amino acids: CASSLGGVGGYTF. CDR3 nucleotide sequence: TGTGCCAGCAGCTTAGGGGGGGTTGGCGGCTACACCTTC.

The sample holds many counts of this clonotype. The chain recombines TRBV4-1 with TRBJ2-1; D remains ambiguous. V lost 3 bases to trimming and J lost 4 bases, with 4 bases between them. Germline CDR1 and CDR2: MGHRA and YSYEKL. The CDR3 has 12 amino acids. CDR3 coding DNA: TGCGCCAGCAGCCACCCTTACAATGAGCAGTTCTTC. Translated, it gives CASSHPYNEQFF.

At least ten counts were recorded for this clonotype. The V and J genes are TRBV2 and TRBJ2-7; 12 bases line up with TRBD2. The CDR3 runs 18 residues. V trimming: 2 bases; J trimming: 2 bases; junction bases outside the gene matches: 10. CDR1 is SNHLY, CDR2 FYNNEI, per germline. The CDR3 spells CASSEMVTSGGYAYEQYF. As DNA, the CDR3 is TGTGCCAGCAGTGAAATGGTCACTAGCGGGGGGTATGCCTACGAGCAGTACTTC.

The chain has TRBV5-1 and TRBJ2-7; D call uncertain. The V end was cut by 4 bases, the J end by 12 bases, with 17 bases between. The CDR3 consists of 12 residues. The germline V gene encodes CDR1 SGHRS and CDR2 YFSETQ. Here the CDR3 DNA reads TGCGCCAGCAGCCAGGTGCGTCAGAACACGTACTTC. Translation: CASSQVRQNTYF. Together with reference TRBV5-1 and TRBJ2-7, the CDR3 gives the full variable domain: KAGVTQTPRYLIKTRGQQVTLSCSPISGHRSVSWYQQTPGQGLQFLFEYFSETQRNKGNFPGRFSGRQFSNSRSEMNVSTLELGDSALYLCASSQVRQNTYFGPGTRLTVT.

V usage is TRBV18 and J usage is TRBJ2-7; 10 bases match TRBD2. Looked up from germline, CDR1 is KGHSH and CDR2 is LQKENI. The CDR3 covers 14 residues. J was trimmed by 5 bases and V by 3 bases; bases with no gene match: 4. The CDR3 region is CASSPSSGSHEQYV. The CDR3 nucleotides read TGTGCCAGCTCACCCTCTAGCGGGAGCCACGAGCAGTACGTC.

This chain links TRBV24-1 with TRBJ2-5; D not resolved. V lost 9 bases and J 1 base, leaving 8 bases between the germline ends. Per the germline V gene, CDR1 is KGHDR and CDR2 is SFDVKD. The CDR3 runs to 12 residues. The CDR3 DNA reads TGTGCCACCTCAGACGTCCAAGAGACCCAGTACTTC. Translating it yields CATSDVQETQYF.

About this clonotype itself: No conserved phenylalanine or tryptophan is present at the end of the CDR3, so a read error is the likely explanation. The chain recombines TRBV7-2 with TRBJ1-6, with 9 bases lining up with TRBD1. Germline CDR1 SGHTA, CDR2 FQGNSA. The CDR3 spans 15 residues. The chain's CDR3 is CASSLRQGDNSPLHY. As DNA, the CDR3 is TGCGCCAGCAGCCTCCGACAGGGGGACAATTCCCCCCTCCACTAT.

The CDR3 here is CSVDRGPDAEAFF. The CDR3 DNA reads as TGCAGCGTGGACAGGGGGCCCGACGCTGAAGCTTTCTTT. This chain uses TRBV29-1 with TRBJ1-1; 11 nucleotides match TRBD1. V trimming: 6 bases; J trimming: 6 bases; junction bases outside the gene matches: 6. The CDR3 spans 13 residues. Germline V gene data show CDR1 as SQVTM and CDR2 as ANQGSEA.

This clonotype was seen ten or more times. J is TRBJ1-4 and V is TRBV5-1; a possible D gene is TRBD1 (5 bases). CDR1 is SGHRS, CDR2 YFSETQ, per germline. V lost 5 bases and J 8 bases, leaving 16 bases between the germline ends. This CDR3 is 14 amino acids long. In nucleotides, the CDR3 is TGCGCCAGCAGGTTTGACAGCTTAGGGGAAAAACTGTTTTTT. This encodes CASRFDSLGEKLFF.

This rearrangement joins TRBV2 to TRBJ2-1; the D gene could be TRBD1 or TRBD2 (5 bases each). From germline, CDR1 is SNHLY and CDR2 FYNNEI. With 6 bases removed from V and 11 bases from J, the gap between germline ends came to 17 bases. The CDR3 loop spans 13 amino acids. The CDR3 region is CASRGDGSKQQFF. The CDR3 nucleotides read TGTGCCAGCAGGGGGGACGGCTCCAAGCAGCAGTTCTTC. Using reference TRBV2 and TRBJ2-1 for the parts outside the CDR3, the full variable domain is EPEVTQTPSHQVTQMGQEVILRCVPISNHLYFYWYRQILGQKVEFLVSFYNNEISEKSEIFDDQFSVERPDGSNFTLKIRSTKLEDSAMYFCASRGDGSKQQFFGPGTRLTVL.

Worth noting for this clonotype: A junction end diverges from the germline sequence, so it may reflect a read error. This sequence joins TRBV7-6 and TRBJ1-6, with 8 bases aligning to TRBD1. The germline CDR1 and CDR2 sequences are SGHVS and FNYEAQ. This CDR3 contains 14 residues. CDR3 sequence: CASSEGTGDAAFFF. The CDR3 DNA reads as TGTGCCAGCAGCGAGGGGACAGGCGATGCAGCTTTCTTTTTT. Combining the CDR3 with reference TRBV7-6 and TRBJ1-6 gives the whole variable domain GAGVSQSPRYKVTKRGQDVALRCDPISGHVSLYWYRQALGQGPEFLTYFNYEAQQDKSGLPNDRFSAERPEGSISTLTIQRTEQRDSAMYRCASSEGTGDAAFFFGNGTRLTVT.

To note about this clonotype: Since no conserved phenylalanine or tryptophan closes the CDR3, a read error is the likely cause. The chain has TRBV9 and TRBJ2-5; D is perhaps TRBD2 (6 bases). TRBJ2-1 explains the end of the DNA better; the J call may be wrong. Per germline, CDR1 SGDLS and CDR2 YYNGEE. The CDR3 runs 10 residues. This CDR3 is CASSSAGQFS. The CDR3 coding sequence is TGTGCCAGCAGCAGCGCGGGACAGTTCTCC.

The chain joins TRBV5-1 to TRBJ2-7, with 13 bases matching TRBD2. CDR1 and CDR2 from the germline V gene are SGHRS and YFSETQ. V dropped 4 bases and J dropped 9; count of bases not matched to a gene: 7. CDR3 length: 14 residues. The CDR3 coding sequence is TGCGCCAGCAGCCCGGGGACTAGCGGGACGGCGCAGTACTTC. As protein: CASSPGTSGTAQYF.

This clonotype has ten or more counts. The chain has TRBV10-2 and TRBJ2-1, with TRBD2 identical over 15 bases. This CDR3 has 18 residues. In germline, CDR1 is WSHSY, CDR2 SAAADI. J gave up 0 bases and V 8 bases, and 8 bases lay outside the gene matches. The CDR3 loop reads CASAGGLAGGSSYNEQFF. Written as DNA, the CDR3 is TGCGCCAGCGCGGGTGGACTAGCGGGGGGGTCCTCCTACAATGAGCAGTTCTTC.

The count of this clonotype is one. This chain connects TRBV7-9 to TRBJ1-2; D gene uncertain. The CDR3 runs 13 residues. Trimming took 5 bases from V and 3 from J, leaving 10 bases between them. Germline V gene sequence: CDR1 SEHNR, CDR2 FQNEAQ (reference sequence). The CDR3 DNA is TGTGCCAGCAGCCAAACAAGCCACTATGGCTACACCTTC. Translating gives CASSQTSHYGYTF.

This chain joins TRBV19 and TRBJ2-5; 7 nucleotides align to TRBD1. The germline V gene encodes CDR1 LNHDA and CDR2 SQIVND (reference sequence). With 7 bases clipped from V and 5 bases from J, the junction kept 10 bases outside the gene matches. This CDR3 is 14 amino acids long. The CDR3 loop reads CASNNGTEWETQYF. The CDR3, as DNA: TGTGCCAGTAATAATGGGACAGAATGGGAGACCCAGTACTTC.

The chain combines TRBV5-5 with TRBJ2-5, with 7 bases that match TRBD2. Germline V gene lookup returns CDR1 SGHKS and CDR2 YYEKEE (reference sequence). V gave up 2 bases and J gave up 4 bases; unmatched junction bases: 8. CDR3 size: 15 residues. The CDR3 sequence is CASSLGFGEGETQYF. CDR3 sequence (DNA): TGTGCCAGCAGCTTAGGCTTCGGGGAGGGAGAGACCCAGTACTTC.

This clonotype was detected ten times or more. The V and J genes are TRBV12-3 or TRBV12-4 and TRBJ1-6; 8 bases line up with TRBD1. Trimming took 6 bases from V and 10 from J; bases not matched to a gene: 5. This CDR3 region has 13 residues. The CDR3 bases are TGTGCCAGCAGCCTGGACAGGGCATCACCCCTCCACTTT. Protein sequence: CASSLDRASPLHF.